The text below deals with one TCR beta chain. TCRdb's copy holds only in-frame clones and misses some; the assay was immunoSEQ multiplex PCR. This sample has 83,000 or so clones; about four fifths occur once, and the top ten carry approximately 10%. These data belong to a study of blood T cell repertoires in COVID-19. Study in general: From T cells, B-cell-depleted T cells, or PBMCs came the material, which was cDNA or gDNA.

The CDR3 length is 14 residues. The V end was cut by 10 bases, the J end by 3 bases, with 15 bases between. Germline V gene data show CDR1 as KGHDR and CDR2 as SFDVKD. The V and J genes are TRBV24-1 and TRBJ1-5, with a tentative D call TRBD1 (6 bases). The TCR originated in a woman older than 75 with acute or convalescent COVID-19. The sequencing sample was made of peripheral blood. The CDR3 DNA sequence: TGTGCCACTCAGGGGCCTGGGGTCAATCAGCCCCAGCATTTT. The encoded protein is CATQGPGVNQPQHF.